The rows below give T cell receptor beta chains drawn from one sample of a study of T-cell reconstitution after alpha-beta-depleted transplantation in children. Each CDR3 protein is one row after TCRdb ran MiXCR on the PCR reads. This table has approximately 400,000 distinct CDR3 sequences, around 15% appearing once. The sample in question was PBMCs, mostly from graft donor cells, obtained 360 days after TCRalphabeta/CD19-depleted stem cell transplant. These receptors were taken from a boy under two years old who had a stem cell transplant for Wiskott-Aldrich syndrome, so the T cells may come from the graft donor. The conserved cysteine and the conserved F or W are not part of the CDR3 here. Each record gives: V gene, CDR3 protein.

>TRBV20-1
SAFKGGGLAQYNEQF
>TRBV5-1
ASSLGGYPPGTQY
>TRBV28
ASSFIRTLPAEQY
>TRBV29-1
SGVAGVRNEQF
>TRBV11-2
ASSSPGLWGASYEQY
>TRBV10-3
AISGESEDTQY
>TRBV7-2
ASSTASGRRTDTQY
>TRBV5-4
ASSRTGGMETQY
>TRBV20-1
SAAGRPGSGANVLT
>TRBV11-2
ASSLGPVRPSAEF
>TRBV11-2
ASSSMGLDSYNEQF
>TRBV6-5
ASSYYGTSRGTGANVLT
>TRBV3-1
ASSQDAVYEQY
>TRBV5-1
ASSLRGFFSTDTQY
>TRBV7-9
ASSFRQGHEQY
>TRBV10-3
AISESRTSADTQY
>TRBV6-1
ASSKDSRGPYEQY
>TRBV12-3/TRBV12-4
ASSLARSHNEQF
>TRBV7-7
ASSLGYGPSYEQY
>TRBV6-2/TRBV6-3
ASSEPGQGIREQY
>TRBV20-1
SARAGYSSYNEQF
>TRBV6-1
ASSGPKKRGHLAKNIQY
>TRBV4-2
ASSQGLGQTQY
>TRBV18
ASSSRDRGTKALFYEQY
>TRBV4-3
ASSQEIRGTYEQY
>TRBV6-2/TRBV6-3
ASSYSAWRSLNYGYT
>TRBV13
ASRPGLARIHEQF
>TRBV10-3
AISLLAGVYEQY
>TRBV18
ASSPTPGYEQY
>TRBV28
ATSTFTGELF
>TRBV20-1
SARDRGTVPNSPLH
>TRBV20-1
SATRQGNEQF
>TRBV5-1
ASSSATGNTGELF
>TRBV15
ATSRDPLYRGRRTGELF
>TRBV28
ASSLWDSPTNEQF